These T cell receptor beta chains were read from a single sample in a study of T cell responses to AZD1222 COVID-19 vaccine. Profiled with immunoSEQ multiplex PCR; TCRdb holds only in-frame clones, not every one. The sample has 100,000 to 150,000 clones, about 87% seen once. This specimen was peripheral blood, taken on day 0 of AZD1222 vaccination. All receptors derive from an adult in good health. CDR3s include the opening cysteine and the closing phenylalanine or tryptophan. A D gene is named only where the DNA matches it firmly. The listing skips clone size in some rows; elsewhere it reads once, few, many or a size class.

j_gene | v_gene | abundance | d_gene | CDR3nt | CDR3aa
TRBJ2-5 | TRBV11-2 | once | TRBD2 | TGTGCCAGCAGCTATAGCGGGAGGGCCTTTTGGGAGACCCAGTACTTC | CASSYSGRAFWETQYF
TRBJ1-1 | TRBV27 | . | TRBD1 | TGTGCCAGCAGTTTATATTTACATGGGACAGGGGAAGCTTTCTTT | CASSLYLHGTGEAFF
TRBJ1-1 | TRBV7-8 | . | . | TGTGCCAGCAGCTTAAAGGCTGTAGGGACTGAAGCTTTCTTT | CASSLKAVGTEAFF
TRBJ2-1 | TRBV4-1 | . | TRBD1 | TGCGCCAGCAGCCAAGATGGGACAGGGGCCTACAATGAGCAGTTCTTC | CASSQDGTGAYNEQFF
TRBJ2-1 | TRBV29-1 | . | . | TGCAGCGTTGAGGGACGGTTCTACAATGAGCAGTTCTTC | CSVEGRFYNEQFF
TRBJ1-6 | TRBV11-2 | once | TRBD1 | TGTGCCAGCAGCTTAGAGTCGACAGGGGGCTATTCACCCCTCCACTTT | CASSLESTGGYSPLHF
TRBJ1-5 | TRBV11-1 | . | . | TGTGCCAGCAGCTTAGACATGAATAGCAATCAGCCCCAGCATTTT | CASSLDMNSNQPQHF
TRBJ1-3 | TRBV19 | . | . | TGTGCCAGTAGGCCGAAGAGTTCGTCAGGAAACACCATATATTTT | CASRPKSSSGNTIYF
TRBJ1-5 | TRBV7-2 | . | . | TGTGCCAGCAGCTTAGTGGGTGGGGATGGACAGCCCCAGCATTTT | CASSLVGGDGQPQHF
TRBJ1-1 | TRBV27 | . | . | TGTGCCAGCAGTTCGTCCGGGAACACTGAAGCTTTCTTT | CASSSSGNTEAFF
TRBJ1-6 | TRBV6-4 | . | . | TGTGCCAGCAGTCCCGGTCTGGGCTCACCCCTCCACTTT | CASSPGLGSPLHF
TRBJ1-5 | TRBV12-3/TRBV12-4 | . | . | TGTGCCAGCAGTTTGGAACGGAATCAGCCCCAGCATTTT | CASSLERNQPQHF
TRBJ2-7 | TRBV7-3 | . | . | TGTGCCAGCAGCTACCGGGACGGCCCCTACGAGCAGTACTTC | CASSYRDGPYEQYF
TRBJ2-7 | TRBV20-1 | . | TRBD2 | TGCAGTGCTAGTCGAGCGGGAGGGCCCCACGAGCAGTACTTC | CSASRAGGPHEQYF
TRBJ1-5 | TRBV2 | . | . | TGTGCCAGCAGTGAAGGAACACAGGCCGGGACCAAGCCCCAGCATTTT | CASSEGTQAGTKPQHF
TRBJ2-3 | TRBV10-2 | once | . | TGCGCCAGCGGGCCGACTCAGGCCAACACAGATACGCAGTATTTT | CASGPTQANTDTQYF
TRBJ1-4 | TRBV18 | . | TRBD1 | TGTGCCAGCTCACCAGTTGGACAGGTGAATGAAAAACTGTTTTTT | CASSPVGQVNEKLFF
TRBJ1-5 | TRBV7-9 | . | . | TGTGCCAGCAGCTTAGACAGCAATCAGCCCCAGCATTTT | CASSLDSNQPQHF
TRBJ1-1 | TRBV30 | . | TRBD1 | TGTGCCGGAGGGCAGGGGGGCACTGAAGCTTTCTTT | CAGGQGGTEAFF
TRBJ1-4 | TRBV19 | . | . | TGTGCCAGTAGTATGAGAGAAGAAAAACTGTTTTTT | CASSMREEKLFF
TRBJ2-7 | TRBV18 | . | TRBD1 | TGTGCCAGCTCACCACCCTCTACAGGGGGGAACGAGCAGTACTTC | CASSPPSTGGNEQYF
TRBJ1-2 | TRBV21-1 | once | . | TGTGCCAGCAGGAACCGGGACGGAAATCGAGGCTACACCTTC | CASRNRDGNRGYTF
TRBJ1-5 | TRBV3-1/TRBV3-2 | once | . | TGTGCCAGCAGCCAACAGCCAGGAGGAAATCAGCCCCAGCATTTT | CASSQQPGGNQPQHF
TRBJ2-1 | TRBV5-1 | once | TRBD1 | TGCGCCAGCAGCTGGCCGGGACAGGGGCTTCCCTCTTCGTACAATGAGCAGTTCTTC | CASSWPGQGLPSSYNEQFF
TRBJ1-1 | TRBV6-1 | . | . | TGTGCCAGCAGTGAACCGGGGCTTGGCACTGAAGCTTTCTTT | CASSEPGLGTEAFF
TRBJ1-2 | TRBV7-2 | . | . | TGTGCCAGCAGCTTAAGGGATAGGGGCCCCGGGGATGGCTACACCTTC | CASSLRDRGPGDGYTF
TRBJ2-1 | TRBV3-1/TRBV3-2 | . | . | TGTGCCAGCGGGCTAATGGACAATGAGCAGTTCTTC | CASGLMDNEQFF
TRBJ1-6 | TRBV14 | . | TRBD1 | TGTGCCAGCAGCCAGGCATCCGGGACAGGGGTTCCAACCCTCCACTTT | CASSQASGTGVPTLHF
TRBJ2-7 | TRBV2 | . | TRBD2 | TGTGCCAGCAGTGAGGGGACTAGCGACCTCTACGAGCAGTACTTC | CASSEGTSDLYEQYF
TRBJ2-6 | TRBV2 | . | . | TGTGCCAGCTCCCCCCCGGGGCGTGGGGCCAACGTCCTGACTTTC | CASSPPGRGANVLTF
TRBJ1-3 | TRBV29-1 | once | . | TGCAGCGTGGATACAGGAGGCACTGGAAACACCATATATTTT | CSVDTGGTGNTIYF
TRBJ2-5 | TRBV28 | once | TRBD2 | TGTGCCAGCAGATCCCCCTCACTAGCGGGAGGGTTAGAGACCCAGTACTTC | CASRSPSLAGGLETQYF
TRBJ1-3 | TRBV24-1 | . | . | TGTGCCACCAGTGATTTAGGACAGCGAAACACCATATATTTT | CATSDLGQRNTIYF
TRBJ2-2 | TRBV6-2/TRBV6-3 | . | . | TGTGCCAGCAGTTCAGCGACAGATTTTTACACCGGGGAGCTGTTTTTT | CASSSATDFYTGELFF
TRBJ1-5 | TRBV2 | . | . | TGTGCCAGCAGGATGGACAGTCTCAATCAGCCCCAGCATTTT | CASRMDSLNQPQHF
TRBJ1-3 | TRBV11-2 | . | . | TGTGCCAGCAGCTTAGGTTTGGGCAGGGGCCCGTACTCTGGAAACACCATATATTTT | CASSLGLGRGPYSGNTIYF
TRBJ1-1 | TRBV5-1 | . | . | TGCGCCAGCAGGACATTCAACACTGAAGCTTTCTTT | CASRTFNTEAFF
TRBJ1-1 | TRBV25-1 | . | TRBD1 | TGTGCCAGCAGTAACACAGGGGTGAACACTGAAGCTTTCTTT | CASSNTGVNTEAFF
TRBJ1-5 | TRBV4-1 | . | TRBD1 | TGCGCCAGCAGCCCCCTAGGGACAGTCAATCAGCCCCAGCATTTT | CASSPLGTVNQPQHF
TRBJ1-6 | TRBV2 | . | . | TGTGCCAGCTCAAGGGAGGCCTATAATTCACCCCTCCACTTT | CASSREAYNSPLHF
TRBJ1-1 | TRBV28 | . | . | TGTGCCAGCAGTTTGGTGTACAGTGGGAACACTGAAGCTTTCTTT | CASSLVYSGNTEAFF
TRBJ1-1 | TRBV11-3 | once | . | TGTGCCAGCAGTCAAAGGGGGAGAGACACTGAAGCTTTCTTT | CASSQRGRDTEAFF
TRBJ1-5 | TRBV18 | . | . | TGTGCCAGCTCACCCTCGGGGACACCCAACAATCAGCCCCAGCATTTT | CASSPSGTPNNQPQHF
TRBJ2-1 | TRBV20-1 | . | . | TGCAGTGCTAGTGATGGACAGCTGGATGAGCAGTTCTTC | CSASDGQLDEQFF
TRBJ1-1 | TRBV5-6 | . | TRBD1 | TGTGCCAGCAGACCAGGGGGTCCTTACACTGAAGCTTTCTTT | CASRPGGPYTEAFF
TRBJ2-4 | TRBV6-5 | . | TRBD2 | TGTGCCAGCAATGGACTAGCGGGAGGGAAAAACATTCAGTACTTC | CASNGLAGGKNIQYF
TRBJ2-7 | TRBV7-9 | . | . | TGTGCCAGCAGCTTAAGGACTACCTACGAGCAGTACTTC | CASSLRTTYEQYF
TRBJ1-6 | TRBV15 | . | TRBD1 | TGTGCCACCAGCAGAGCCGGGACAGGATATTCACCCCTCCACTTT | CATSRAGTGYSPLHF
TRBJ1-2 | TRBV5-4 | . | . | TGTGCCAGCAGCTCCAATCTCTATGGCTACACCTTC | CASSSNLYGYTF
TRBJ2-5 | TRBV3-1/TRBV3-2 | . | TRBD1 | TGTGCCAGCAGCCTCCGGGACAGCTTTGAGGAGACCCAGTACTTC | CASSLRDSFEETQYF
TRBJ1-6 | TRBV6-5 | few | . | TGTGCCAGCACCCCGGAGGGGCGGAATTCACCCCTCCACTTT | CASTPEGRNSPLHF
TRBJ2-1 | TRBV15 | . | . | TGTGCCACCAGTAGGGGGGACGCAAACAATGAGCAGTTCTTC | CATSRGDANNEQFF
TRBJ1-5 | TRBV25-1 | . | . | TGTGCCAGCAGTTGGGGGAATCAGCCCCAGCATTTT | CASSWGNQPQHF
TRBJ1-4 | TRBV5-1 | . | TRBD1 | TGCGCCAGCAGCTTGTGGCAGACAGGGGGGAAAGAAAAACTGTTTTTT | CASSLWQTGGKEKLFF
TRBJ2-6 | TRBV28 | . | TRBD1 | TGTGCCAGCACCACTCGACAGGGGGTGATGCCTGGGGCCAACGTCCTGACTTTC | CASTTRQGVMPGANVLTF
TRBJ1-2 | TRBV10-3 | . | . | TGTGCCATCAGTGAGTCAGCAGGTGGAGACTATGGCTACACCTTC | CAISESAGGDYGYTF
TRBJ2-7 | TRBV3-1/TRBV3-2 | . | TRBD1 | TGTGCCAGCAGCCAAGAGGGGACAGGGAGGTACTACGAGCAGTACTTC | CASSQEGTGRYYEQYF
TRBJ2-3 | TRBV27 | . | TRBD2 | TGTGCCAGCCGACTAGCGGGGGGACGGGATACGCAGTATTTT | CASRLAGGRDTQYF
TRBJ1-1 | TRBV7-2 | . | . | TGTGCCAGCAGCCCACGGGGGCAACAGGGCGGCACTGAAGCTTTCTTT | CASSPRGQQGGTEAFF
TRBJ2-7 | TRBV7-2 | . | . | TGTGCCAGCAGCATACAGGGATTCCACGAGCAGTACTTC | CASSIQGFHEQYF